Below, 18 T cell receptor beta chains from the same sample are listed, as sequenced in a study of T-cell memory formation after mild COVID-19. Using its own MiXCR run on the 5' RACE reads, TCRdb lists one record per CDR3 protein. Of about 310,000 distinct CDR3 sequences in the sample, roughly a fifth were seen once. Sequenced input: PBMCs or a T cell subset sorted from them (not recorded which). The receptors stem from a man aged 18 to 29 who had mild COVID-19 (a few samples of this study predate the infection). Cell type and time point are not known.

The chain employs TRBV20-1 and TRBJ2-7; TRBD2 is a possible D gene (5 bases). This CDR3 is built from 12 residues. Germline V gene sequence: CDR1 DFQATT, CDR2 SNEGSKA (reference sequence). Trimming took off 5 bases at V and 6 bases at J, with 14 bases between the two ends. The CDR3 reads CSARTGSPEQYF. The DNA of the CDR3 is TGCAGTGCTCGCACGGGGTCCCCCGAGCAGTACTTC.

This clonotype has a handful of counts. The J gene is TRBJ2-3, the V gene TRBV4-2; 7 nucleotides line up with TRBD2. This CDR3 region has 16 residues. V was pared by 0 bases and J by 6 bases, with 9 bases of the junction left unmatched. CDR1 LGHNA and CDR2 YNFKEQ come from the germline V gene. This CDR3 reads CASSQDGASGLDTQYF. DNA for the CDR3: TGTGCCAGCAGCCAAGATGGGGCTAGCGGCCTGGATACGCAGTATTTT.

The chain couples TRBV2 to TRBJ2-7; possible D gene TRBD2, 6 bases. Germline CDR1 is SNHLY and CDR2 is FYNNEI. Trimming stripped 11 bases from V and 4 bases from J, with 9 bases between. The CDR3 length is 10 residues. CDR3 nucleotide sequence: TGTGCCGGGGGGACTTACGAGCAGTACGTC. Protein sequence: CAGGTYEQYV.

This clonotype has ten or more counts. For the CDR3, the DNA is TGTGCCAGCAGCTTAAGGCCGTCAAAAAAGTACCAAGAGACCCAGTACTTC. Its protein product is CASSLRPSKKYQETQYF. This chain joins TRBV7-2 and TRBJ2-5, with D uncertain. Germline CDR1 and CDR2: SGHTA and FQGNSA. The CDR3 spans 17 residues. V lost 2 bases, J lost 0 bases, and 16 bases lay in between.

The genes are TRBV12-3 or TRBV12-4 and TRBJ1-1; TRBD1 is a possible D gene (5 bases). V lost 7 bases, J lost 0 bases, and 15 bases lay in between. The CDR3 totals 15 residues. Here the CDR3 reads CASNRPGRMNTEAFF. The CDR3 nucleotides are TGTGCCAGCAATCGCCCGGGACGGATGAACACTGAAGCTTTCTTT.

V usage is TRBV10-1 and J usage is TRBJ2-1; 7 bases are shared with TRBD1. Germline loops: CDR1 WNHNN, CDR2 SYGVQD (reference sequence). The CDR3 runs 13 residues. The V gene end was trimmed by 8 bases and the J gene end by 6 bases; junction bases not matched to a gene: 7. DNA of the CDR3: TGCGCCAGCCTTAACAGGGGAAGCAATGAGCAGTTCTTC. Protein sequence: CASLNRGSNEQFF.

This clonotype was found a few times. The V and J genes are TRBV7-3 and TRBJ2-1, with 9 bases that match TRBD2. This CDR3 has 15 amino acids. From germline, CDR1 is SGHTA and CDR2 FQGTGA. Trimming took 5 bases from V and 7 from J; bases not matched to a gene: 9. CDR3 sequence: CASSPLAGAANEQFF. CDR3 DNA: TGTGCCAGCAGCCCTTTAGCGGGGGCGGCGAATGAGCAGTTCTTC.

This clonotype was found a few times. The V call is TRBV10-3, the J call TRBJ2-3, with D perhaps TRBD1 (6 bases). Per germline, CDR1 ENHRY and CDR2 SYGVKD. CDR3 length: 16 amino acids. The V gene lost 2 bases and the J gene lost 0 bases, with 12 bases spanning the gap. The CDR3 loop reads CAISETDSTSTDTQYF. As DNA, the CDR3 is TGTGCCATCAGTGAGACGGACAGCACAAGCACAGATACGCAGTATTTT.

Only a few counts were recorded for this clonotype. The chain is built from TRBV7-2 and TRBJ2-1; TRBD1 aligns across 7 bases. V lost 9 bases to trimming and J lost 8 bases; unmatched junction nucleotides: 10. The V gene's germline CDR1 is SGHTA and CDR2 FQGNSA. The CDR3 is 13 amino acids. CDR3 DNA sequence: TGTGCCAGTTCGACAGGGTCCATCTATGAGCAGTTCTTC. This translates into CASSTGSIYEQFF.

CDR3 loop: CASRQGTGELFF. Written as DNA, the CDR3 is TGTGCCAGCCGACAGGGGACCGGGGAGCTGTTTTTT. J is TRBJ2-2 and V is TRBV2, with TRBD1 matching over 8 bases. In germline, CDR1 is SNHLY, CDR2 FYNNEI. Unmatched junction bases numbered 1, after V lost 8 bases and J lost 5 bases. This CDR3 contains 12 residues. Based on the CDR3 plus reference TRBV2 and TRBJ2-2, the full variable domain is EPEVTQTPSHQVTQMGQEVILRCVPISNHLYFYWYRQILGQKVEFLVSFYNNEISEKSEIFDDQFSVERPDGSNFTLKIRSTKLEDSAMYFCASRQGTGELFFGEGSRLTVL.

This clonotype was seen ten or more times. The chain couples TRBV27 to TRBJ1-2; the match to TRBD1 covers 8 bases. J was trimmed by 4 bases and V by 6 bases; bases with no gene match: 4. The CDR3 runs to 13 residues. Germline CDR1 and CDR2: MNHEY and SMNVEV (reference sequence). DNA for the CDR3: TGTGCCAGCAGGATTACAGGGGGCTATGGCTACACCTTC. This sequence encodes CASRITGGYGYTF.

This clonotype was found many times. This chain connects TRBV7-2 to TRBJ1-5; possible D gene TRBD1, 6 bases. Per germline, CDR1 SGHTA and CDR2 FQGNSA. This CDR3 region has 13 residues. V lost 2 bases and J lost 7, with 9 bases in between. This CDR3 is CASSLNRDQPQHF. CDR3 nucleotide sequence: TGTGCCAGCAGCTTAAACAGGGACCAGCCCCAGCATTTT.

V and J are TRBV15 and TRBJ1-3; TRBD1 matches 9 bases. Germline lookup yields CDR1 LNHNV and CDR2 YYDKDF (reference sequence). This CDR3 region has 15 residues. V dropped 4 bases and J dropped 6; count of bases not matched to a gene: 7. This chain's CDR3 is CATSNHRGLANTIYF. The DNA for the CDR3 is TGTGCCACCAGCAACCACAGGGGGCTGGCAAACACCATATATTTT.

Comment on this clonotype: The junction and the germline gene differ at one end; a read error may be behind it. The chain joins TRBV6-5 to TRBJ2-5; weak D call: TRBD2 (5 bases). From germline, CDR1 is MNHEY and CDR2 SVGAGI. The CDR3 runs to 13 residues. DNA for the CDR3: TGTGCCATCAGTTATACTAGAATGGGGACCCAGTACTTC. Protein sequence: CAISYTRMGTQYF.

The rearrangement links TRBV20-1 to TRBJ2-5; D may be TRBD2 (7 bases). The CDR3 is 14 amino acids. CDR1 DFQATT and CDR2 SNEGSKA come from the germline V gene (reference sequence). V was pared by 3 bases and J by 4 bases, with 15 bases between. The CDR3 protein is CSARVGGGGETQYF. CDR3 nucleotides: TGCAGTGCTAGGGTCGGCGGGGGCGGAGAGACCCAGTACTTC.

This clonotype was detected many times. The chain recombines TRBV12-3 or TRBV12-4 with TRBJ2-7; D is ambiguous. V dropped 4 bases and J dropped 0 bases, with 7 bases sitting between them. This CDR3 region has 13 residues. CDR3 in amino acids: CASSYEFSYEQYF. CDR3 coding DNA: TGTGCCAGCAGTTATGAATTCTCCTACGAGCAGTACTTC.

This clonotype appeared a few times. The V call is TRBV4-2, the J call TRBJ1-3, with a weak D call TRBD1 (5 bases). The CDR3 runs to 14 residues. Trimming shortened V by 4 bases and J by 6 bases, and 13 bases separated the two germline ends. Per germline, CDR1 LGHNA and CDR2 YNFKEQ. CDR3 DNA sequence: TGTGCCAGCAGCCGGCAGGGACTGGCAAACACCATATATTTT. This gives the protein CASSRQGLANTIYF.

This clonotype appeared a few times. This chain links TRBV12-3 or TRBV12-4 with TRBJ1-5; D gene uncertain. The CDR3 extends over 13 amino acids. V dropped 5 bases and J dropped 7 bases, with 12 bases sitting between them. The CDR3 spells CASSPSRGQPQHF. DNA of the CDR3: TGTGCCAGCAGTCCATCCCGTGGCCAGCCCCAGCATTTT.